This entry lists 9 T cell receptor beta chains sequenced from one sample in a study of blood T cells in healthy people across ages. Together with a sample-barcoded 5' primer, a J-beta primer mix was included in a second PCR lasting about 7 to 12 cycles. TCRdb re-called the 5' RACE reads through MiXCR, storing one row per CDR3 protein. The sample carries approximately 770,000 distinct CDR3 sequences, roughly 50% recorded once. The sample was blood. The receptors here all came from a man in his thirties or forties in good health.

The chain carries TRBV29-1 and TRBJ2-1; 10 bases match TRBD1. Germline CDR1 reads SQVTM; CDR2 reads ANQGSEA. V lost 6 bases and J lost 7; bases outside the gene matches: 9. The CDR3 sequence is 14 residues long. The CDR3 nucleotides read TGCAGCGTCTCCGGGACAGGGGCGGAGAATGAGCAGTTCTTC. Translating it yields CSVSGTGAENEQFF.

This clonotype was counted between two and nine times. The chain recombines TRBV20-1 with TRBJ2-3, with D perhaps matching TRBD2 (5 bases). Trimming cost V 0 bases and J 10 bases, with 8 bases left between them. Germline V gene data show CDR1 as DFQATT and CDR2 as SNEGSKA (reference sequence). CDR3 length equals 11 residues. This CDR3 reads CSARDEGPQYF. In DNA, the CDR3 is TGCAGTGCTAGAGATGAGGGTCCGCAGTATTTT.

The V and J genes are TRBV9 and TRBJ1-6, with TRBD1 as a possible D gene (6 bases). The V gene's germline CDR1 is SGDLS and CDR2 YYNGEE. There are 18 residues in the CDR3. Trimming removed 4 bases from V and 0 bases from J, with 17 bases in between. As DNA, the CDR3 is TGTGCCAGCAGCCCCCGACAGGACCTCAGCTCCTATAATTCACCCCTCCACTTT. The encoded protein is CASSPRQDLSSYNSPLHF.

This chain links TRBV15 with TRBJ1-5; D is ambiguous. CDR3 length equals 15 residues. In germline, CDR1 is LNHNV, CDR2 YYDKDF (reference sequence). Trimming cost V 5 bases and J 7 bases, with 18 bases left between them. The CDR3 DNA is TGTGCCACCAGCGAGCGGACCCCCTCAAACCAGCCCCAGCATTTT. Translation: CATSERTPSNQPQHF.

This clonotype came up a few times. The CDR3 protein is CASSLGDLRSDTQYF. CDR3 DNA: TGTGCCAGCAGCTTAGGAGACCTCCGCTCAGATACGCAGTATTTT. The rearrangement uses TRBV7-2 and TRBJ2-3; D is unclear. This CDR3 contains 15 residues. Deletions cut 1 base from V and 4 bases from J, with 12 bases between. Per germline, CDR1 SGHTA and CDR2 FQGNSA.

The chain recombines TRBV20-1 with TRBJ2-5; tentative D call: TRBD2 (6 bases). Trimming stripped 6 bases from V and 1 base from J, with 12 bases between. This CDR3 has 13 residues. Germline CDR1 reads DFQATT; CDR2 reads SNEGSKA (reference sequence). CDR3 coding DNA: TGCAGTGCCGAGGGAGCGGGCCAAGAGACCCAGTACTTC. Residues: CSAEGAGQETQYF.

The CDR3 region has the DNA TGTGCCAGCTGGAAGAGCGGGGAGCACTACGAGCAGTACTTC. Its translation is CASWKSGEHYEQYF. V is TRBV6-1 and J is TRBJ2-7; 7 bases map to TRBD2. Germline V gene lookup returns CDR1 MNHNS and CDR2 SASEGT. The CDR3 is made up of 14 amino acids. Unmatched junction bases numbered 10, after V lost 8 bases and J lost 3 bases.

This chain's CDR3 is CASSPFHHEQYF. The CDR3 DNA reads as TGTGCCAGCAGCCCCTTTCATCATGAGCAGTACTTC. This chain uses TRBV11-2 with TRBJ2-4; D gene ambiguous. Trimming shortened V by 5 bases and J by 13 bases, and 15 bases separated the two germline ends. The CDR3 loop spans 12 amino acids. The germline CDR1 and CDR2 sequences are SGHAT and FQNNGV.

The rearrangement joins TRBV20-1 to TRBJ1-6; D remains unclear. V lost 5 bases, J lost 0 bases, and 8 bases lay in between. Germline V lookup: CDR1 DFQATT, CDR2 SNEGSKA (reference sequence). The CDR3 extends over 14 amino acids. This CDR3 reads CSAEGSSYNSPLHF. CDR3 sequence (DNA): TGCAGTGCTGAAGGGAGCTCCTATAATTCACCCCTCCACTTT.